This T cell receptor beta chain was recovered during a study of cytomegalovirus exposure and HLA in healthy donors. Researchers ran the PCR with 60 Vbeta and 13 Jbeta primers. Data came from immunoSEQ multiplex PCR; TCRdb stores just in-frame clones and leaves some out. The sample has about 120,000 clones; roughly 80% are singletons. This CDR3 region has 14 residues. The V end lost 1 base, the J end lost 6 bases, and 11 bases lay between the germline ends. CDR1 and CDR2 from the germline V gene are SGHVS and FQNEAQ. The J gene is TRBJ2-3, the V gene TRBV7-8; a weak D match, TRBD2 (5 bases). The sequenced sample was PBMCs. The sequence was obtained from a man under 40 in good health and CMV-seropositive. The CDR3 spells CASSLDTRWDTQYF. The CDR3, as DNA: TGTGCCAGCAGCTTAGATACTAGGTGGGATACGCAGTATTTT.